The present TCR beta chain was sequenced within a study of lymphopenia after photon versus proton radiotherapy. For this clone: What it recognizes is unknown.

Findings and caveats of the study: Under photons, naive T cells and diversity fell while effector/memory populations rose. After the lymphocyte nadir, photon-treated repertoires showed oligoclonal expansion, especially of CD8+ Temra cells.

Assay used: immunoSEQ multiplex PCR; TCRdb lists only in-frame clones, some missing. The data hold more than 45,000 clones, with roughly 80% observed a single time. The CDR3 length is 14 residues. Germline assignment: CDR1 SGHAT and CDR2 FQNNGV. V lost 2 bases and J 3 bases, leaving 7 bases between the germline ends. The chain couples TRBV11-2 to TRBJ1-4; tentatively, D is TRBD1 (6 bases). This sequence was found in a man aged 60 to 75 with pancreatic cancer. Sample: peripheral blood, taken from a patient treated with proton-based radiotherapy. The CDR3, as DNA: TGTGCCAGCAGCTTACACAGGGCTAATGAAAAACTGTTTTTT. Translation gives CASSLHRANEKLFF.